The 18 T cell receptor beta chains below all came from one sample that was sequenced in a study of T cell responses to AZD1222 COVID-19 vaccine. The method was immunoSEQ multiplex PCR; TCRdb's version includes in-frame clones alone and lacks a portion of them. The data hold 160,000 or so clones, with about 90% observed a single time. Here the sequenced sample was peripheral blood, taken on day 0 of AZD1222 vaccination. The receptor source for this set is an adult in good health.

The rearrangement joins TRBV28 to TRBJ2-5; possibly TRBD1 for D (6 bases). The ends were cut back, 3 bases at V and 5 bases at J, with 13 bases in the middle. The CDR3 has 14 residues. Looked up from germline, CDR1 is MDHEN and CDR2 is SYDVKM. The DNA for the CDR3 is TGTGCCAGCAGTTTGGCAGGGGCCTGGGAGACCCAGTACTTC. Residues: CASSLAGAWETQYF.

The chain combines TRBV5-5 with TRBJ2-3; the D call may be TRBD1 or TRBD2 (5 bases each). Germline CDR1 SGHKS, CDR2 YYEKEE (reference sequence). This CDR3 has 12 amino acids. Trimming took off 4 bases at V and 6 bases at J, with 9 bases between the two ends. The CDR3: CASSLGVDTQYF. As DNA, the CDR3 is TGTGCCAGCAGCCTGGGGGTTGATACGCAGTATTTT. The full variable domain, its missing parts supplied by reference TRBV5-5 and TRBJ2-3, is DAGVTQSPTHLIKTRGQQVTLRCSPISGHKSVSWYQQVLGQGPQFIFQYYEKEERGRGNFPDRFSARQFPNYSSELNVNALLLGDSALYLCASSLGVDTQYFGPGTRLTVL.

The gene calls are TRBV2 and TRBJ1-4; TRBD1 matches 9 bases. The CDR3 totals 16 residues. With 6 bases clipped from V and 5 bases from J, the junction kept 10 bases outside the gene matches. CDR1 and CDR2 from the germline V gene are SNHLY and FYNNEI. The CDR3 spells CASSQERDRVNEKLFF. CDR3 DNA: TGTGCCAGCAGCCAAGAACGGGACAGGGTAAATGAAAAACTGTTTTTT.

CDR3 DNA sequence: TGTGCCAGCTCCCCAGGGATGACTGAAGCTTTCTTT. Protein product: CASSPGMTEAFF. The chain uses TRBV18 and TRBJ1-1, with D tentatively TRBD1 (5 bases). The CDR3 totals 12 residues. V lost 6 bases and J lost 5, with 10 bases in between. Germline lookup yields CDR1 KGHSH and CDR2 LQKENI. Variable domain in full (rest from reference TRBV18 and TRBJ1-1): NAGVMQNPRHLVRRRGQEARLRCSPMKGHSHVYWYRQLPEEGLKFMVYLQKENIIDESGMPKERFSAEFPKEGPSILRIQQVVRGDSAAYFCASSPGMTEAFFGQGTRLTVV.

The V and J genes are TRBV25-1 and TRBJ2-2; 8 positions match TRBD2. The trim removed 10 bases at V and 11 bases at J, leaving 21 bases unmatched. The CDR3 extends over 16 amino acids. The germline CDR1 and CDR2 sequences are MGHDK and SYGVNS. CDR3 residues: CATTGNRGGGPKELFF. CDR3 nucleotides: TGTGCCACGACCGGGAACCGGGGCGGGGGGCCGAAAGAGCTGTTTTTT.

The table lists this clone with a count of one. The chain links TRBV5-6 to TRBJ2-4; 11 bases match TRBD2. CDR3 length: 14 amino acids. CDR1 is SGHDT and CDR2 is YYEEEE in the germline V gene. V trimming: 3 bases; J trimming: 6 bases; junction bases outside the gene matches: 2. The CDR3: CASSSGLAVNIQYF. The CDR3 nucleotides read TGTGCCAGCAGCTCGGGACTAGCGGTAAACATTCAGTACTTC.

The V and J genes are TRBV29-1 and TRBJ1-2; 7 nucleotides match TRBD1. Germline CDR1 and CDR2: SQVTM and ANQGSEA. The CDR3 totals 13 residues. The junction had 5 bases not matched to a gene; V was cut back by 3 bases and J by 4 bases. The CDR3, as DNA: TGCAGCGTTGAGACAGGGTCGAGCTATGGCTACACCTTC. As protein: CSVETGSSYGYTF. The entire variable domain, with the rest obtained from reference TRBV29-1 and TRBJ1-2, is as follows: SAVISQKPSRDICQRGTSLTIQCQVDSQVTMMFWYRQQPGQSLTLIATANQGSEATYESGFVIDKFPISRPNLTFSTLTVSNMSPEDSSIYLCSVETGSSYGYTFGSGTRLTVV.

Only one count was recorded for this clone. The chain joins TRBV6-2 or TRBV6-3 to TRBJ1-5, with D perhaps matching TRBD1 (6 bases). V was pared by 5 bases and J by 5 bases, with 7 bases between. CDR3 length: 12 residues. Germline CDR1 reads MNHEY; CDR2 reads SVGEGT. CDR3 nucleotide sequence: TGTGCCAGCAGTGCAGGGGATCAGCCCCAGCATTTT. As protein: CASSAGDQPQHF.

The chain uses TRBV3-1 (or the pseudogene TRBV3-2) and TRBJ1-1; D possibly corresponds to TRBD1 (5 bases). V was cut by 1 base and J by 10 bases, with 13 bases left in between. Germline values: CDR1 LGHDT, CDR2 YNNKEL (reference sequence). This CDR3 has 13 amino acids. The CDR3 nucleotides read TGTGCCAGCAGCCAAGTATTTGGGAGGGGAGCTTTCTTT. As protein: CASSQVFGRGAFF.

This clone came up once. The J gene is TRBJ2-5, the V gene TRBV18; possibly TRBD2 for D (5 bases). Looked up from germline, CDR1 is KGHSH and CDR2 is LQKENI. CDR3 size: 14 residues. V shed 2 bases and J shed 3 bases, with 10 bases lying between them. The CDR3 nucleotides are TGTGCCAGCTCACCAACCGGGGAGAAAGAGACCCAGTACTTC. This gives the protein CASSPTGEKETQYF.

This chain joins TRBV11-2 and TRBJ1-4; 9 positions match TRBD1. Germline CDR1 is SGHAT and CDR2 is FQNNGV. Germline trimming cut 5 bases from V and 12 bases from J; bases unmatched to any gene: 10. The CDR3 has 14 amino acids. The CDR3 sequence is CASSLGTGWFELFF. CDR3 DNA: TGTGCCAGCAGCCTGGGGACAGGGTGGTTCGAACTGTTTTTT.

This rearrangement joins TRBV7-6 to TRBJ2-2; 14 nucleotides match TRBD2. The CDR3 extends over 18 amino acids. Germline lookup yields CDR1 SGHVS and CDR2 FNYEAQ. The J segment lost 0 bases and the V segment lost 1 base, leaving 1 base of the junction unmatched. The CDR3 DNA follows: TGTGCCAGCAGCTTAGTGACTAGCGGGGGGGCGAACACCGGGGAGCTGTTTTTT. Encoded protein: CASSLVTSGGANTGELFF.

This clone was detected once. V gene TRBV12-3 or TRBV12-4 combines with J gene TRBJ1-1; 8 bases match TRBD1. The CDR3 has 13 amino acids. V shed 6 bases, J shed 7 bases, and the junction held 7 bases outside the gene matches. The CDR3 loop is CASRPMDRDEAFF. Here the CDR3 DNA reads TGTGCCAGCAGACCTATGGACAGGGATGAAGCTTTCTTT.

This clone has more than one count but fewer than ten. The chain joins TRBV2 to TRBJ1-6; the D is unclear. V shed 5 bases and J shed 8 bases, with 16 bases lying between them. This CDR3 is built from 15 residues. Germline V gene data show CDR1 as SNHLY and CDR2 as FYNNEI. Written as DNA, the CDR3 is TGTGCCAGCAGTCTACCCCCCCGCGGCGATTCACCCCTCCACTTT. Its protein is CASSLPPRGDSPLHF.

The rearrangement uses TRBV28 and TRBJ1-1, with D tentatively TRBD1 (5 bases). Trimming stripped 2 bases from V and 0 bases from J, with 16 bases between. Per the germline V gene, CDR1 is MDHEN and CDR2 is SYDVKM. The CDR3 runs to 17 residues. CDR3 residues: CASSLPTGTFMNTEAFF. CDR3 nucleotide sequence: TGTGCCAGCAGTTTACCAACCGGGACCTTCATGAACACTGAAGCTTTCTTT. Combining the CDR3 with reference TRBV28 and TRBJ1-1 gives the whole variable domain DVKVTQSSRYLVKRTGEKVFLECVQDMDHENMFWYRQDPGLGLRLIYFSYDVKMKEKGDIPEGYSVSREKKERFSLILESASTNQTSMYLCASSLPTGTFMNTEAFFGQGTRLTVV.

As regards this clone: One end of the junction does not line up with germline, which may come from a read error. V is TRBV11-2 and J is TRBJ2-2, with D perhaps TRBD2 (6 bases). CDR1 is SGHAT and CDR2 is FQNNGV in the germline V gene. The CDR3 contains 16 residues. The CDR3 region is CASSFQIDAGTGGLFF. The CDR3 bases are TGTGCCAGCAGCTTCCAAATCGATGCCGGGACTGGGGGGCTGTTTTTT.

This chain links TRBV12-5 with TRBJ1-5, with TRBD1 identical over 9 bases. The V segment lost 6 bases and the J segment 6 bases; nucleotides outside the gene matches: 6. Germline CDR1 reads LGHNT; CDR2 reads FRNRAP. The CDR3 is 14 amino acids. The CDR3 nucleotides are TGTGCTAGTGGGGCCGGGACAGGGACTCAGCCCCAGCATTTT. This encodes CASGAGTGTQPQHF.

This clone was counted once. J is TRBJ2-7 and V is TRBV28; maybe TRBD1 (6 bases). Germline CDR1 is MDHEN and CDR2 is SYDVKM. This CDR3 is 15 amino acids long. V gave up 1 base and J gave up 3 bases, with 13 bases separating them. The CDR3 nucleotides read TGTGCCAGCAGTTTATTATGGACAGACCACTACGAGCAGTACTTC. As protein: CASSLLWTDHYEQYF.